The clone carrying this T cell receptor beta chain occurred a few times. The data originate from a study of identical twins. MiXCR, applied by TCRdb to the 5' RACE reads, yields one record per CDR3 protein. Among around 280,000 distinct CDR3 sequences, under 9.5% were seen once, and the ten largest hold approximately 2%. CDR1 is LNHNV and CDR2 is YYDKDF in the germline V gene (reference sequence). The CDR3 has 19 amino acids. The V end lost 0 bases, the J end lost 3 bases, and 18 bases lay between the germline ends. These data were likewise used in another study, on yellow fever vaccine responses in identical twins.

Sequenced input: memory (CD45RO+) T cells sorted from blood. This TCR was sampled from a woman aged 18-29 years in good health. The V gene is TRBV15, the J gene TRBJ2-6, with TRBD1 as a possible D gene (5 bases). The DNA for the CDR3 is TGTGCCACCAGCAGAGATCAGGCAAGGGGCGCCTTTGGGGCCAACGTCCTGACTTTC. It yields the protein CATSRDQARGAFGANVLTF. The full variable domain, with the rest looked up from reference TRBV15 and TRBJ2-6, is DAMVIQNPRYQVTQFGKPVTLSCSQTLNHNVMYWYQQKSSQAPKLLFHYYDKDFNNEADTPDNFQSRRPNTSFCFLDIRSPGLGDTAMYLCATSRDQARGAFGANVLTFGAGSRLTVL.